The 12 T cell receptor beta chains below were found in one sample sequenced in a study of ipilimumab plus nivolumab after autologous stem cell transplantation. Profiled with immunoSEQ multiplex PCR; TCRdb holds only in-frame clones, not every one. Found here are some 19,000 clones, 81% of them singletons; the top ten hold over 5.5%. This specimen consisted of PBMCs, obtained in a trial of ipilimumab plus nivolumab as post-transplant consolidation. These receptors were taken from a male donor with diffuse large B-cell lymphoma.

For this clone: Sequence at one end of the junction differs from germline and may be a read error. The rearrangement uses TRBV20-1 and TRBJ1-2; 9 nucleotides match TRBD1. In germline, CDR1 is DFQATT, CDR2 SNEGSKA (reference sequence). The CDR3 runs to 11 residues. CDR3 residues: CSAVGQGPIGF. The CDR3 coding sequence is TGCAGTGCTGTAGGACAGGGGCCAATAGGCTTC.

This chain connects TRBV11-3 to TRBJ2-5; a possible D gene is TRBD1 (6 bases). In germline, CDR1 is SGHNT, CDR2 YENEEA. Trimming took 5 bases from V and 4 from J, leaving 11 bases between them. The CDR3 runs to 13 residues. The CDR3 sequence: CASSLTGSETQYF. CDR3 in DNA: TGTGCCAGCAGCCTTACAGGGTCAGAGACCCAGTACTTC.

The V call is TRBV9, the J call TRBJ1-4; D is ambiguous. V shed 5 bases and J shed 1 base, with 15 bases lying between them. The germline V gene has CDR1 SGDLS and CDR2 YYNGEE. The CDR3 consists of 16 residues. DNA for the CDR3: TGTGCCAGCAGGCCTATACAGCAGGTAACTAATGAAAAACTGTTTTTT. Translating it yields CASRPIQQVTNEKLFF.

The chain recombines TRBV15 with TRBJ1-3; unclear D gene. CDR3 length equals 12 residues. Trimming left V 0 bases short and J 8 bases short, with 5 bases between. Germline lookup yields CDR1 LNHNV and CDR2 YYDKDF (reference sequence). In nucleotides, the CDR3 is TGTGCCACCAGCAGAGATAGGCACACCATATATTTT. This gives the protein CATSRDRHTIYF.

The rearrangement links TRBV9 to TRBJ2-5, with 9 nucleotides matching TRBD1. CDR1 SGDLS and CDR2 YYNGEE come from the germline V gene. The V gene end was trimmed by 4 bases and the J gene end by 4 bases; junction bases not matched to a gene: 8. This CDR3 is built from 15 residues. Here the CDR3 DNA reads TGTGCCAGCAGCACTAGGACAGGGGAGATAGAGACCCAGTACTTC. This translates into CASSTRTGEIETQYF.

CDR3 amino acids: CASSRDRGYYGYTF. CDR3 nucleotide sequence: TGTGCCAGCAGCCGGGACAGGGGTTACTATGGCTACACCTTC. V is TRBV5-6 and J is TRBJ1-2, with TRBD1 matching 10 bases. V gave up 4 bases and J gave up 3 bases; unmatched junction bases: 3. The CDR3 runs 14 residues. The germline CDR1 and CDR2 sequences are SGHDT and YYEEEE.

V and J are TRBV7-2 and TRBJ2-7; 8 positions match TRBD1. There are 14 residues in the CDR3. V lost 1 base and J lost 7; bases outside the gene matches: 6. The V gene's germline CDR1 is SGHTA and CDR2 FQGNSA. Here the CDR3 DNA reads TGTGCCAGCAGCTTAGGACAGGGGAGTGCTGAGCAGTACTTC. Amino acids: CASSLGQGSAEQYF.

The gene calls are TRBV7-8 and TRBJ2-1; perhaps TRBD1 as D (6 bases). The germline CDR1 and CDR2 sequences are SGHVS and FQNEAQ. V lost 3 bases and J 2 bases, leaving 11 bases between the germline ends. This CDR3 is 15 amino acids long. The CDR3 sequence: CASSFGQQTYNEQFF. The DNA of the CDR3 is TGTGCCAGCAGCTTTGGACAGCAGACCTACAATGAGCAGTTCTTC.

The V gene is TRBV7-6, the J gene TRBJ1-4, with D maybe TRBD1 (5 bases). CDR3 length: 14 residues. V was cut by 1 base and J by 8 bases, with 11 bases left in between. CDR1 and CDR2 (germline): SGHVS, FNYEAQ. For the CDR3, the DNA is TGTGCCAGCAGCTTAGGGAGCCGGGGCGAAAAACTGTTTTTT. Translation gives CASSLGSRGEKLFF.

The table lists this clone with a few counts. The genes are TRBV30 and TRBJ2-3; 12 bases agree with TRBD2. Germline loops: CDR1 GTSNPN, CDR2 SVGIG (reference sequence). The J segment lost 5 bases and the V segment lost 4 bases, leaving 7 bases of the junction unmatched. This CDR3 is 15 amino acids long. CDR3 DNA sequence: TGTGCCTGGACGACTAGCGGGGGCGTTAGAGATACGCAGTATTTT. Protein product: CAWTTSGGVRDTQYF.

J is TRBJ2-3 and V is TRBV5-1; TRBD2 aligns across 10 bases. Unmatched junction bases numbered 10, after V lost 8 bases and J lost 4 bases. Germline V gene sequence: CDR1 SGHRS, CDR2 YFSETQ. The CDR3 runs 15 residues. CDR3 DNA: TGCGCCAGTACCGGGACTAGCGTAGAGGCAGATACGCAGTATTTT. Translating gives CASTGTSVEADTQYF.

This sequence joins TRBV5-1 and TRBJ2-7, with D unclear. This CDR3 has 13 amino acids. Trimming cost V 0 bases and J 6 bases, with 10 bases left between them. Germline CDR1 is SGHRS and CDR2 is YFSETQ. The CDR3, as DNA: TGCGCCAGCAGCTTGGAAACCTTGGGCGAGCAGTACTTC. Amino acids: CASSLETLGEQYF.